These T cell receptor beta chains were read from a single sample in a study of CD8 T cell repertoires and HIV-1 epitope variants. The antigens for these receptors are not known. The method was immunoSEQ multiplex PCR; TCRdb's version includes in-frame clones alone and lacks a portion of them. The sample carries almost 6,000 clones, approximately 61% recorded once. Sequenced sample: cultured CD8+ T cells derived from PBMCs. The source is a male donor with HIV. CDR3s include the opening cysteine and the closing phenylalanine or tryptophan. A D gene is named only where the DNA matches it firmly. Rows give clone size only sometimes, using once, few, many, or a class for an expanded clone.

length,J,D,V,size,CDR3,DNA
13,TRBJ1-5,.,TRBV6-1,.,CARDRRYNQPQHF,TGTGCCCGGGACCGCAGGTACAATCAGCCCCAGCATTTT
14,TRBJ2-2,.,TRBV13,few,CASSLGGNTGELFF,TGTGCCAGCAGCTTAGGAGGAAACACCGGGGAGCTGTTTTTT
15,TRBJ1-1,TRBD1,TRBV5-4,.,CASTGTGGEIAEAFF,TGTGCCAGCACCGGGACAGGGGGCGAGATCGCTGAAGCTTTCTTT
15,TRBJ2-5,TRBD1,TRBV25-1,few,CASSEGTGGGETQYF,TGTGCCAGCAGTGAAGGGACAGGGGGCGGGGAGACCCAGTACTTC
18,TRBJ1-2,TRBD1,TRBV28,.,CASSFLRDRDIVLGGYTF,TGTGCCAGCAGTTTTTTGCGGGACAGGGACATAGTTTTAGGAGGCTACACCTTC
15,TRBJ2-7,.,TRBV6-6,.,CASSYSEGNPYEQYF,TGTGCCAGCAGTTACTCGGAGGGGAACCCCTACGAGCAGTACTTC
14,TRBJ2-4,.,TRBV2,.,CASSGRVGENIQYF,TGTGCCAGCAGTGGCAGGGTGGGGGAAAACATTCAGTACTTC
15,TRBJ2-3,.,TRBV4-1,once,CASSQEASLWDTQYF,TGCGCCAGCAGCCAAGAGGCTAGTTTGTGGGATACGCAGTATTTT
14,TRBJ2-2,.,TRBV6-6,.,CASSSPLIPGELFF,TGTGCCAGCAGTTCCCCGCTAATTCCCGGGGAGCTGTTTTTT
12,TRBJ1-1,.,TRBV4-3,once,CASSQGTAEAFF,TGCGCCAGCAGCCAAGGGACAGCCGAAGCTTTCTTT
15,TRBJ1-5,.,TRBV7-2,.,CASSLEGYSNQPQHF,TGTGCCAGCAGCTTAGAAGGTTATAGCAATCAGCCCCAGCATTTT
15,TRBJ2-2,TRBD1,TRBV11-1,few,CASSRTGEDTGELFF,TGTGCCAGCAGCCGGACAGGGGAGGACACCGGGGAGCTGTTTTTT
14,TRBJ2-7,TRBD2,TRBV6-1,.,CASSRPGGAYEQYF,TGTGCCAGCAGTCGACCCGGGGGGGCCTACGAGCAGTACTTC
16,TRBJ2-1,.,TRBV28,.,CASSLAYRSSYNEQFF,TGTGCCAGCAGTTTGGCTTACAGAAGCTCCTACAATGAGCAGTTCTTC
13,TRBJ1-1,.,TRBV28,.,CASSLFEGAEAFF,TGTGCCAGCAGTTTATTTGAGGGGGCTGAAGCTTTCTTT
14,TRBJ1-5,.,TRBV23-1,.,CATTCRRGGQPQHF,TGCGCCACTACGTGTAGAAGGGGAGGGCAGCCCCAGCATTTT
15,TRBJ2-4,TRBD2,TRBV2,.,CASSARASGGDIQYF,TGTGCCAGCAGTGCTCGTGCTAGCGGTGGAGACATTCAGTACTTC
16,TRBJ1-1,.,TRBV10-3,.,CAISDWLPTEGTEAFF,TGTGCCATCAGTGATTGGTTACCGACAGAAGGGACTGAAGCTTTCTTT
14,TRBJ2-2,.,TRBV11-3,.,CASSTGPNTGELFF,TGTGCCAGCAGCACAGGACCGAACACCGGGGAGCTGTTTTTT
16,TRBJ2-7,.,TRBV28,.,CASSSRTQFSSYEQYF,TGTGCCAGCAGTTCTCGGACGCAATTTTCCTCCTACGAGCAGTACTTC
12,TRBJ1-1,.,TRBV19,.,CASSGGRTEAFF,TGTGCCAGTAGTGGAGGGAGAACTGAAGCTTTCTTT
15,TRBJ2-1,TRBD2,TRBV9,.,CASSLGLAGENEQFF,TGTGCCAGCAGCCTGGGACTAGCGGGAGAAAATGAGCAGTTCTTC
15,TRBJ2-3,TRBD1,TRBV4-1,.,CASSPSGTGLDTQYF,TGCGCCAGCAGCCCATCCGGGACAGGGTTAGATACGCAGTATTTT
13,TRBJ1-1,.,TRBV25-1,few,CASSEYVNTEAFF,TGTGCCAGCAGTGAATACGTGAACACTGAAGCTTTCTTT
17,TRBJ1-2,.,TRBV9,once,CASSVGRSGATPYGYTF,TGTGCCAGCAGCGTAGGTCGCTCGGGGGCGACTCCCTATGGCTACACCTTC